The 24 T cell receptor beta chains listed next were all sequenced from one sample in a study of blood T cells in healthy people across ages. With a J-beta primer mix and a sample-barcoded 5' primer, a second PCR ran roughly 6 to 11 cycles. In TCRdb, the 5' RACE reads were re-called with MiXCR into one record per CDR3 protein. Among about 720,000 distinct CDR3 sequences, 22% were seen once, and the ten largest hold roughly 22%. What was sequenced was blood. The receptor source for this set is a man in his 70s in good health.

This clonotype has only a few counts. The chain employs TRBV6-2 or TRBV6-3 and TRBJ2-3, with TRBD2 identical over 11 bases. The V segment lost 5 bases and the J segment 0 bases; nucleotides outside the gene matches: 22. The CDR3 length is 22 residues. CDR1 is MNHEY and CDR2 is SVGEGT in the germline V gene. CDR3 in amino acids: CASSNNRGRGLAGGPSTDTQYF. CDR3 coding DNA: TGTGCCAGCAGTAACAACAGGGGGCGCGGGCTAGCGGGAGGCCCTAGCACAGATACGCAGTATTTT.

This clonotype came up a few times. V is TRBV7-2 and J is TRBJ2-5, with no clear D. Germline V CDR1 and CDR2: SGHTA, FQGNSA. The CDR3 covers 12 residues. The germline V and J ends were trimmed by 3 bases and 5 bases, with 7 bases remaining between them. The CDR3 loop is CASSFQLETQYF. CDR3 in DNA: TGTGCCAGCAGCTTCCAGTTGGAGACCCAGTACTTC.

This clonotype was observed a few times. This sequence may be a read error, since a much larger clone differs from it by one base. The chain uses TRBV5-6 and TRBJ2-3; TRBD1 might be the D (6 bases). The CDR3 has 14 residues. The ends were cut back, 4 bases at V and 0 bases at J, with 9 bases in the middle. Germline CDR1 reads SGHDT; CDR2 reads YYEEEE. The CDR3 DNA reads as TGTGCCAGCAGCACGGGACACAGCACAGATACGCAGTATTTT. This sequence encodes CASSTGHSTDTQYF.

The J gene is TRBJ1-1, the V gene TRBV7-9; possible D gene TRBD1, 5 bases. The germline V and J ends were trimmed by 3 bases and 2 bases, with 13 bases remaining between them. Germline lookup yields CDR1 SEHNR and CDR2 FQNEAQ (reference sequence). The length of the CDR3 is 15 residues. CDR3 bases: TGTGCCAGCAGCTTGCGGGGGAGAACAAACACTGAAGCTTTCTTT. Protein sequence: CASSLRGRTNTEAFF.

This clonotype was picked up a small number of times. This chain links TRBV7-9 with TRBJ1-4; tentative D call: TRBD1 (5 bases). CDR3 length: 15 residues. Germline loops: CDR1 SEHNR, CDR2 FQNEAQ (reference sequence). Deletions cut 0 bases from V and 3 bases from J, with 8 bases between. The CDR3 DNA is TGTGCCAGCAGCTTAGCGCAGGGCCCTAATGAAAAACTGTTTTTT. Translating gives CASSLAQGPNEKLFF.

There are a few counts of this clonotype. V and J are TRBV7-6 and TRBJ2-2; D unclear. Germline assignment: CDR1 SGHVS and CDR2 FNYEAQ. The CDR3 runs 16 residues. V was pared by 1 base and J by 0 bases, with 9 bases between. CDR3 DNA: TGTGCCAGCAGCTTAGGATCCCCCACGAACACCGGGGAGCTGTTTTTT. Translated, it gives CASSLGSPTNTGELFF.

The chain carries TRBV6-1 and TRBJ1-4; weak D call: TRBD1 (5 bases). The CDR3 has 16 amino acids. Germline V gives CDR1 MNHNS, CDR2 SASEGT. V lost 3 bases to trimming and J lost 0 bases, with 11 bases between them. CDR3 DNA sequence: TGTGCCAGCAGTGACCTAGACAGATCAACTAATGAAAAACTGTTTTTT. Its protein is CASSDLDRSTNEKLFF.

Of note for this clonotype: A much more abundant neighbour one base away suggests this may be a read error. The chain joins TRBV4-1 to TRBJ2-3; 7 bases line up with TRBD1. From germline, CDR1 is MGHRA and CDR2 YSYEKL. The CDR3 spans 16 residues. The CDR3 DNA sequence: TGCGCCCGCAGCCCGGGACAGCAACTTCTCACAGATACGCAGTATTTT. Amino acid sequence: CARSPGQQLLTDTQYF.

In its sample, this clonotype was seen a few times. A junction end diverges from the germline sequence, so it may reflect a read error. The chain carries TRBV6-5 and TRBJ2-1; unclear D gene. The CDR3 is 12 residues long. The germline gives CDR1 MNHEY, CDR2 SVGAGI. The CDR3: CAGSSARQGQFF. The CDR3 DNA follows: TGTGCCGGCAGTTCCGCGAGGCAAGGGCAGTTCTTC.

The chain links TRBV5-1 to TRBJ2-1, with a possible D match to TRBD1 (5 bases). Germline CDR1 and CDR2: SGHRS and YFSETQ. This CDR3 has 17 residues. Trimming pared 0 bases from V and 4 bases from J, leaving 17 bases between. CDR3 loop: CASSLALQGGSYNEQFF. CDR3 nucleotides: TGCGCCAGCAGCTTGGCCCTTCAGGGTGGTTCGTACAATGAGCAGTTCTTC.

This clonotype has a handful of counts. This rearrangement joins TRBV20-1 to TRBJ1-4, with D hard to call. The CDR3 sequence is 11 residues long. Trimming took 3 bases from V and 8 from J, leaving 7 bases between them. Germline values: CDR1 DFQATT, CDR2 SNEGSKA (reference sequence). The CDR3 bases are TGCAGTGCTAGGTTTTCCGAAAAACTGTTTTTT. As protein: CSARFSEKLFF.

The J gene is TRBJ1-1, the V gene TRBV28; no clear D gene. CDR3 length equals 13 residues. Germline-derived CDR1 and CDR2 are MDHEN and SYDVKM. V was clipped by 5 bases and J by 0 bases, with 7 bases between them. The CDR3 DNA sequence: TGTGCCAGCAGTCGGCCAGTGAACACTGAAGCTTTCTTT. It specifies CASSRPVNTEAFF. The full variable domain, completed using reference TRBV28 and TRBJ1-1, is DVKVTQSSRYLVKRTGEKVFLECVQDMDHENMFWYRQDPGLGLRLIYFSYDVKMKEKGDIPEGYSVSREKKERFSLILESASTNQTSMYLCASSRPVNTEAFFGQGTRLTVV.

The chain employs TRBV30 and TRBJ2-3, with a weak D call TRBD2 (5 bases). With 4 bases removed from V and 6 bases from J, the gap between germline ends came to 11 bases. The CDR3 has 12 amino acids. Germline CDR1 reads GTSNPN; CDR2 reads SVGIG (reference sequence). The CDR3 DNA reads TGTGCCTGGACGCCGGGAATGGATACGCAGTATTTT. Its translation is CAWTPGMDTQYF.

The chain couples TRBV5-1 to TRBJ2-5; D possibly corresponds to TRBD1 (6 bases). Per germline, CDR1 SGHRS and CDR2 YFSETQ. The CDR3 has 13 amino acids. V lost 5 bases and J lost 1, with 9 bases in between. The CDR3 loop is CASRIQGQETQYF. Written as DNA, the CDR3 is TGCGCCAGCAGAATACAGGGCCAAGAGACCCAGTACTTC.

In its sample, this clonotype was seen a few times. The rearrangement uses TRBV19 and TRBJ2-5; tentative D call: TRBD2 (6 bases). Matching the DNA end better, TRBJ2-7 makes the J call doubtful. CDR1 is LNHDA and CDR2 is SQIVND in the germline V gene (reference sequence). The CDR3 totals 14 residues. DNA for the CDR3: TGTGCCAGTAGCATCGGGACTTATAACTACGAGCAGTACTTC. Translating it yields CASSIGTYNYEQYF.

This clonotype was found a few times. This CDR3 reads CATSARQREEFEQFF. CDR3 bases: TGTGCCACCAGTGCGCGGCAGCGGGAGGAGTTTGAGCAGTTCTTC. The chain is built from TRBV24-1 and TRBJ2-7, with 9 bases that match TRBD2. The DNA end is more similar to TRBJ2-1, so the J call may be wrong. CDR3 length equals 15 residues. Germline CDR1 is KGHDR and CDR2 is SFDVKD.

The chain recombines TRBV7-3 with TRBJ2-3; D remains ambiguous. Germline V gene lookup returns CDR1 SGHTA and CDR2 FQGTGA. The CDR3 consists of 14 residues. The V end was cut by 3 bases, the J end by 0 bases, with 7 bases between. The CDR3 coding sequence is TGTGCCAGCAGCTTGTCGCATAGCACAGATACGCAGTATTTT. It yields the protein CASSLSHSTDTQYF. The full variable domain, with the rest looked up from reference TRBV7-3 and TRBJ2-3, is GAGVSQTPSNKVTEKGKYVELRCDPISGHTALYWYRQSLGQGPEFLIYFQGTGAADDSGLPNDRFFAVRPEGSVSTLKIQRTERGDSAVYLCASSLSHSTDTQYFGPGTRLTVL.

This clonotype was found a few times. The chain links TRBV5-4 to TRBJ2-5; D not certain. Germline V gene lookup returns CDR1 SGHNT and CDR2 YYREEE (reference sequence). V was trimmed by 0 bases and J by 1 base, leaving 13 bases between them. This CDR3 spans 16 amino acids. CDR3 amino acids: CASSLDLREAQETQYF. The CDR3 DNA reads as TGTGCCAGCAGCTTGGATTTGCGCGAGGCCCAAGAGACCCAGTACTTC.

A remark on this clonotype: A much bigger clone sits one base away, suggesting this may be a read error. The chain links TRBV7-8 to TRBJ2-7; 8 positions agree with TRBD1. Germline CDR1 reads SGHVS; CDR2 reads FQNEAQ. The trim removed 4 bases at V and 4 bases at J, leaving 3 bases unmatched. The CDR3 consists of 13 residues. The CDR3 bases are TGTGCCAGCAGCTGGGACAGGTGGTACGAGCAGTACTTC. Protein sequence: CASSWDRWYEQYF.

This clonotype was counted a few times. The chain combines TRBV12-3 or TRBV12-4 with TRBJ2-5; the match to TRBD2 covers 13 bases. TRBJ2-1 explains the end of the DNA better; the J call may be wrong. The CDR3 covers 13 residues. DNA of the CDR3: TGTGCCATTCGGACTAGCGGGAGATATGAGCAGTTCTTC. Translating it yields CAIRTSGRYEQFF.

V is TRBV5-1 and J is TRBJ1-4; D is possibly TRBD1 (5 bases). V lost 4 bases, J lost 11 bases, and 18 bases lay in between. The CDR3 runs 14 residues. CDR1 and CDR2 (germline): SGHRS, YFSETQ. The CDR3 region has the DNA TGCGCCAGCAGCCCCGGGGGTGAAGTCGGCAAACTGTTTTTT. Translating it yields CASSPGGEVGKLFF. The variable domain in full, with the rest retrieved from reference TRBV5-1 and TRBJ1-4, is KAGVTQTPRYLIKTRGQQVTLSCSPISGHRSVSWYQQTPGQGLQFLFEYFSETQRNKGNFPGRFSGRQFSNSRSEMNVSTLELGDSALYLCASSPGGEVGKLFFGSGTQLSVL.

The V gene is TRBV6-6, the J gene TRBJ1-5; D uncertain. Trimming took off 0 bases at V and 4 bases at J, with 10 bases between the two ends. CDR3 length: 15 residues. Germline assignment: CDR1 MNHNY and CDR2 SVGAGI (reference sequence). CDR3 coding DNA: TGTGCCAGCAGTTACTCGGGTGGGGTAAATCAGCCCCAGCATTTT. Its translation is CASSYSGGVNQPQHF.

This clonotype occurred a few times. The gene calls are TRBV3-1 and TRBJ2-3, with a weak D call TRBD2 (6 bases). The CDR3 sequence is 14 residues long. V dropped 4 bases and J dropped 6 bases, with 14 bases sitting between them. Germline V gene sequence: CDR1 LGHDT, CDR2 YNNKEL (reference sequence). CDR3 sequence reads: CASSPRTNRDTQYF. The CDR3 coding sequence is TGTGCCAGCAGCCCGAGGACTAACCGGGATACGCAGTATTTT.

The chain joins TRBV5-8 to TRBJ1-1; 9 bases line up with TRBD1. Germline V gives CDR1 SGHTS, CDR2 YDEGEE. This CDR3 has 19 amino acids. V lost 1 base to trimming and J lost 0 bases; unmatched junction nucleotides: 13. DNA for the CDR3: TGTGCCAGCAGCTTGTTTAGTTTTTATGGGACAGGGCTGAACACTGAAGCTTTCTTT. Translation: CASSLFSFYGTGLNTEAFF. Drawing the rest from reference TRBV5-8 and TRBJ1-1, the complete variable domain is EAGVTQSPTHLIKTRGQQATLRCSPISGHTSVYWYQQALGLGLQFLLWYDEGEERNRGNFPPRFSGRQFPNYSSELNVNALELEDSALYLCASSLFSFYGTGLNTEAFFGQGTRLTVV.